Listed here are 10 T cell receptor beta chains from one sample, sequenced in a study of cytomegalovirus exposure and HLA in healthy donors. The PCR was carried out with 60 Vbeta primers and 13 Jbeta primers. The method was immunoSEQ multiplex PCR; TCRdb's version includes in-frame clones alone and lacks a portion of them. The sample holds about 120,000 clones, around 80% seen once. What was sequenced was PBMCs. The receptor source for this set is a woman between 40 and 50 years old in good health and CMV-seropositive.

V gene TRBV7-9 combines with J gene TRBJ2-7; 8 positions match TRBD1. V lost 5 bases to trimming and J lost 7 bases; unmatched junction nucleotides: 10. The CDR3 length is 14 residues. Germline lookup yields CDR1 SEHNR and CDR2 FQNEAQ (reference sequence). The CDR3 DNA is TGTGCCAGCAGCCAAGGGACAGGAATGGGAGAGCAGTACTTC. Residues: CASSQGTGMGEQYF. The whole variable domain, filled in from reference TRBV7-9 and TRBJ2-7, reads DTGVSQNPRHKITKRGQNVTFRCDPISEHNRLYWYRQTLGQGPEFLTYFQNEAQLEKSRLLSDRFSAERPKGSFSTLEIQRTEQGDSAMYLCASSQGTGMGEQYFGPGTRLTVT.

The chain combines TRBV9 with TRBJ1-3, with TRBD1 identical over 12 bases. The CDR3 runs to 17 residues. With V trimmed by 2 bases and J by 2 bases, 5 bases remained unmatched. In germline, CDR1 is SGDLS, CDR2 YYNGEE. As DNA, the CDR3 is TGTGCCAGCAGCGTGGGGGGACAGGGGGCAGCTGGAAACACCATATATTTT. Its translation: CASSVGGQGAAGNTIYF.

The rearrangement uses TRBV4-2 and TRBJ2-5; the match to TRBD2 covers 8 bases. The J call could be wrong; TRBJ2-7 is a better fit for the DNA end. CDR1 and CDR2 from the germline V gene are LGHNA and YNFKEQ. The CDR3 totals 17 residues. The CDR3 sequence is CASSQVLVSGASYEQYF. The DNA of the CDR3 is TGTGCCAGCAGCCAGGTTCTCGTTAGCGGGGCCTCCTACGAGCAGTACTTC.

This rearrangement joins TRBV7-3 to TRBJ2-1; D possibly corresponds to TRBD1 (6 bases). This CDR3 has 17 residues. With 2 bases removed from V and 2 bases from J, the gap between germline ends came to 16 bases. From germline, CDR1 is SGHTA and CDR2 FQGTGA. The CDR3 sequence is CASSLGPGAEAYNEQFF. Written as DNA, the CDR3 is TGTGCCAGCAGCTTAGGCCCAGGGGCGGAAGCCTACAATGAGCAGTTCTTC. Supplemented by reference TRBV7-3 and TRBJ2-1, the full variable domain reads GAGVSQTPSNKVTEKGKYVELRCDPISGHTALYWYRQSLGQGPEFLIYFQGTGAADDSGLPNDRFFAVRPEGSVSTLKIQRTERGDSAVYLCASSLGPGAEAYNEQFFGPGTRLTVL.

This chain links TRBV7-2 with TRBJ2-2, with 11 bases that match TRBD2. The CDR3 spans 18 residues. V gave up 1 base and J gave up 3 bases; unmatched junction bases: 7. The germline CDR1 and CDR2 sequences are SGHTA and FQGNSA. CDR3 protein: CASSLVGVAGGYTGELFF. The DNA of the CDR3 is TGTGCCAGCAGCTTAGTTGGGGTAGCGGGGGGGTACACCGGGGAGCTGTTTTTT. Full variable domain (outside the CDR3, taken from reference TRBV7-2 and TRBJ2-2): GAGVSQSPSNKVTEKGKDVELRCDPISGHTALYWYRQSLGQGLEFLIYFQGNSAPDKSGLPSDRFSAERTGGSVSTLTIQRTQQEDSAVYLCASSLVGVAGGYTGELFFGEGSRLTVL.

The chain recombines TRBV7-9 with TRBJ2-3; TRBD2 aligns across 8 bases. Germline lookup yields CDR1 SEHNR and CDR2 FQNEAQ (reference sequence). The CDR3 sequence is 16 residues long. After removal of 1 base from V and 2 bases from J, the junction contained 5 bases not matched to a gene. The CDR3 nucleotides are TGTGCCAGCAGCTTAGATATAGCGGGGATCACAGATACGCAGTATTTT. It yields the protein CASSLDIAGITDTQYF.

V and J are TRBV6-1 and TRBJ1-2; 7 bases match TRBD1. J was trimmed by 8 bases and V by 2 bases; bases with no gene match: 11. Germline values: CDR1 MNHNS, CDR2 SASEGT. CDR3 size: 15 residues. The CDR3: CASSEIGARTGGYTF. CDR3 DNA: TGTGCCAGCAGTGAAATAGGGGCCCGGACAGGCGGCTACACCTTC.

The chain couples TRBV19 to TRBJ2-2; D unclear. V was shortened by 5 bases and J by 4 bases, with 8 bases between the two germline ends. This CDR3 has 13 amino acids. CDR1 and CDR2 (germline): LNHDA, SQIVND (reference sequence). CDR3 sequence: CASSPQVTGELFF. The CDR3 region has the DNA TGTGCCAGTAGTCCCCAGGTCACCGGGGAGCTGTTTTTT.

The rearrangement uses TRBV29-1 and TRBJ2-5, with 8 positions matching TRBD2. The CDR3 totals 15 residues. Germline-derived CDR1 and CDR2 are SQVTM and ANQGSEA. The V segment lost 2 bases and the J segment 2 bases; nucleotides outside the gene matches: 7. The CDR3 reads CSVERRERGQETQYF. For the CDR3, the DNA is TGCAGCGTTGAAAGGCGGGAGCGGGGGCAAGAGACCCAGTACTTC.

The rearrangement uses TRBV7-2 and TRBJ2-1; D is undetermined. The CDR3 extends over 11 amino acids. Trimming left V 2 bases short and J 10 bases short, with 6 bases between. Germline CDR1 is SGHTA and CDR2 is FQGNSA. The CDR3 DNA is TGTGCCAGCAGCTTACAAGCAGAGCAGTTCTTC. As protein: CASSLQAEQFF.